A single sample gave rise to the 19 T cell receptor beta chains below, sequenced in a study of blood T cell repertoires in COVID-19. Sequencing used immunoSEQ multiplex PCR; TCRdb keeps in-frame clones, though not all of them. The sample includes under 200,000 clones, 75% to 85% of them seen just once. The sequencing sample was made of PBMCs or T cells enriched from blood (not recorded which). These receptors all come from a woman in her sixties or seventies who had recovered from COVID-19.

The chain combines TRBV29-1 with TRBJ2-7; D is unclear. The CDR3 extends over 12 amino acids. V was trimmed by 0 bases and J by 4 bases, leaving 7 bases between them. Germline V lookup: CDR1 SQVTM, CDR2 ANQGSEA. In DNA, the CDR3 is TGCAGCGTTGAAGACAGGCTTTACGAGCAGTACTTC. Translating it yields CSVEDRLYEQYF.

The chain has TRBV5-1 and TRBJ1-1; perhaps TRBD1 as D (5 bases). V lost 1 base and J lost 2, with 9 bases in between. The length of the CDR3 is 14 residues. The germline gives CDR1 SGHRS, CDR2 YFSETQ. DNA for the CDR3: TGCGCCAGCAGCTTGTGGGGCTCTAACACTGAAGCTTTCTTT. It yields the protein CASSLWGSNTEAFF. The full variable domain, its missing parts supplied by reference TRBV5-1 and TRBJ1-1, is KAGVTQTPRYLIKTRGQQVTLSCSPISGHRSVSWYQQTPGQGLQFLFEYFSETQRNKGNFPGRFSGRQFSNSRSEMNVSTLELGDSALYLCASSLWGSNTEAFFGQGTRLTVV.

In nucleotides, the CDR3 is TGCGCCAGCAGCTTAAAGTCGGTTAACACTGAAGCTTTCTTT. This encodes CASSLKSVNTEAFF. The V and J genes are TRBV5-1 and TRBJ1-1; D unresolved. The V and J ends lost 2 bases and 2 bases respectively, with 10 bases between them. The CDR3 runs to 14 residues. Per the germline V gene, CDR1 is SGHRS and CDR2 is YFSETQ.

The rearrangement links TRBV5-1 to TRBJ2-7; maybe TRBD1 (5 bases). From germline, CDR1 is SGHRS and CDR2 YFSETQ. V lost 4 bases and J lost 5, with 10 bases in between. This CDR3 is 12 amino acids long. The CDR3 sequence: CASSRDSDEQYF. For the CDR3, the DNA is TGCGCCAGCAGCCGTGACAGTGACGAGCAGTACTTC.

V gene TRBV3-1 (or the pseudogene TRBV3-2) combines with J gene TRBJ2-7, with 7 nucleotides matching TRBD2. The germline CDR1 and CDR2 sequences are LGHDT and YNNKEL (reference sequence). The V and J ends lost 6 bases and 0 bases, in that order; junction bases with no gene match: 8. The CDR3 has 15 residues. The CDR3 sequence is CASSEAPGGSYEQYF. In DNA form, the CDR3 reads TGTGCCAGCAGTGAGGCCCCGGGAGGCTCCTACGAGCAGTACTTC.

The sample holds a few counts of this clone. The CDR3 DNA is TGTGCCAGTAGTATAGAGCACAGGGGGACCTACGAGCAGTACTTC. This sequence encodes CASSIEHRGTYEQYF. The chain uses TRBV19 and TRBJ2-7; TRBD1 agrees at 8 bases. The V gene end was trimmed by 0 bases and the J gene end by 2 bases; junction bases not matched to a gene: 3. The CDR3 runs to 15 residues. CDR1 LNHDA and CDR2 SQIVND come from the germline V gene (reference sequence).

The chain uses TRBV5-1 and TRBJ2-1, with D possibly TRBD2 on 5 matching bases. There are 17 residues in the CDR3. The germline V gene encodes CDR1 SGHRS and CDR2 YFSETQ. V lost 1 base to trimming and J lost 4 bases, with 18 bases between them. CDR3 sequence (DNA): TGCGCCAGCAGCTTGAGCGGTGCGGCCGCAGTGTACAATGAGCAGTTCTTC. It is translated as CASSLSGAAAVYNEQFF.

The chain carries TRBV4-2 and TRBJ1-1; D gene unclear. The CDR3 covers 14 residues. Germline V gene sequence: CDR1 LGHNA, CDR2 YNFKEQ. Trimming removed 1 base from V and 2 bases from J, with 8 bases in between. The CDR3 loop reads CASSQGTPNTEAFF. In DNA form, the CDR3 reads TGTGCCAGCAGCCAAGGAACACCTAACACTGAAGCTTTCTTT.

The CDR3 DNA is TGTGCCACCAGCAGAGATAGGTTTAGCGGGGGGGCGCGGTTCTTC. Protein sequence: CATSRDRFSGGARFF. V and J are TRBV15 and TRBJ2-1; TRBD2 aligns across 11 bases. Germline CDR1 is LNHNV and CDR2 is YYDKDF (reference sequence). The CDR3 consists of 15 residues. Losses at the gene ends were 0 bases for V and 15 bases for J; bases not matched to a gene: 10.

The genes are TRBV27 and TRBJ2-1, with D perhaps TRBD1 (7 bases). The germline gives CDR1 MNHEY, CDR2 SMNVEV (reference sequence). The V end was cut by 8 bases, the J end by 1 base, with 12 bases between. The CDR3 consists of 14 residues. CDR3 in DNA: TGTGCCAGCGCGCAGGGGGGATCCTACAATGAGCAGTTCTTC. Encoded protein: CASAQGGSYNEQFF.

This sequence joins TRBV4-1 and TRBJ2-3; tentatively, D is TRBD2 (7 bases). Germline loops: CDR1 MGHRA, CDR2 YSYEKL. Between the trimmed V and J ends, which lost 2 bases and 2 bases, there was a span of 17 bases. This CDR3 comprises 17 residues. CDR3 sequence (DNA): TGCGCCAGCAGCCAAAAGAGGGGGGGCAGTTTCACAGATACGCAGTATTTT. Protein product: CASSQKRGGSFTDTQYF.

The chain couples TRBV19 to TRBJ1-2, with 7 nucleotides matching TRBD1. The V gene end was trimmed by 8 bases and the J gene end by 8 bases; junction bases not matched to a gene: 11. The germline V gene has CDR1 LNHDA and CDR2 SQIVND (reference sequence). CDR3 length: 13 residues. CDR3 nucleotides: TGTGCCAGTTCCGGGACAGAAGATGGGGGCTACACCTTC. Amino acids: CASSGTEDGGYTF.

The J gene is TRBJ2-1, the V gene TRBV4-1; maybe TRBD2 (7 bases). The CDR3 contains 15 residues. V was shortened by 0 bases and J by 6 bases, with 12 bases between the two germline ends. Germline CDR1 is MGHRA and CDR2 is YSYEKL. CDR3 in amino acids: CASSQDRGATNEQFF. The DNA for the CDR3 is TGCGCCAGCAGCCAAGACCGGGGGGCCACCAATGAGCAGTTCTTC.

This clone occurred once. V and J are TRBV6-2 or TRBV6-3 and TRBJ1-2; TRBD1 might be the D (6 bases). Germline V gives CDR1 MNHEY, CDR2 SVGEGT. This CDR3 is 11 amino acids long. The V gene lost 3 bases and the J gene lost 8 bases, with 7 bases spanning the gap. DNA for the CDR3: TGTGCCAGCAGTTATGGGGGCGGCTACACCTTC. It is translated as CASSYGGGYTF.

The chain has TRBV7-9 and TRBJ2-1, with TRBD2 identical over 8 bases. V shed 4 bases, J shed 4 bases, and the junction held 9 bases outside the gene matches. CDR1 SEHNR and CDR2 FQNEAQ come from the germline V gene (reference sequence). The CDR3 has 16 amino acids. The CDR3 sequence: CASSSTLAGQYNEQFF. The CDR3 DNA is TGTGCCAGCAGCTCCACATTAGCGGGGCAATACAATGAGCAGTTCTTC.

The chain links TRBV29-1 to TRBJ1-1; 7 bases align to TRBD1. The length of the CDR3 is 14 residues. With 2 bases clipped from V and 6 bases from J, the junction kept 9 bases outside the gene matches. Germline V CDR1 and CDR2: SQVTM, ANQGSEA. CDR3 coding DNA: TGCAGCGTTGAAAATGCGGGACAGAGTTCTGAAGCTTTCTTT. Amino acids: CSVENAGQSSEAFF.

The CDR3 sequence: CASSFSGSPSNQPQHF. CDR3 in DNA: TGCGCCAGCAGCTTCTCAGGGTCTCCGAGCAATCAGCCCCAGCATTTT. The gene calls are TRBV5-1 and TRBJ1-5, with a weak D call TRBD1 (5 bases). CDR3 length: 16 residues. V lost 2 bases and J lost 1, with 13 bases in between. Germline loops: CDR1 SGHRS, CDR2 YFSETQ.

The CDR3 here is CASSPSRQGKSNQPQHF. In nucleotides, the CDR3 is TGTGCCAGCTCACCATCCAGACAGGGTAAGAGCAATCAGCCCCAGCATTTT. This sequence joins TRBV18 and TRBJ1-5, with 7 nucleotides matching TRBD1. Germline-derived CDR1 and CDR2 are KGHSH and LQKENI. V was clipped by 2 bases and J by 1 base; unmatched bases: 8. The CDR3 is 17 residues long. The variable domain in full, with the rest retrieved from reference TRBV18 and TRBJ1-5, is NAGVMQNPRHLVRRRGQEARLRCSPMKGHSHVYWYRQLPEEGLKFMVYLQKENIIDESGMPKERFSAEFPKEGPSILRIQQVVRGDSAAYFCASSPSRQGKSNQPQHFGDGTRLSIL.

The CDR3 DNA sequence: TGTGCCAGTAGTATTGGACAGGGGCGCACTGAAGCTTTCTTT. Translating gives CASSIGQGRTEAFF. The V call is TRBV19, the J call TRBJ1-1, with 9 positions matching TRBD1. The CDR3 loop spans 14 amino acids. Looked up from germline, CDR1 is LNHDA and CDR2 is SQIVND (reference sequence). With 3 bases clipped from V and 4 bases from J, the junction kept 3 bases outside the gene matches.